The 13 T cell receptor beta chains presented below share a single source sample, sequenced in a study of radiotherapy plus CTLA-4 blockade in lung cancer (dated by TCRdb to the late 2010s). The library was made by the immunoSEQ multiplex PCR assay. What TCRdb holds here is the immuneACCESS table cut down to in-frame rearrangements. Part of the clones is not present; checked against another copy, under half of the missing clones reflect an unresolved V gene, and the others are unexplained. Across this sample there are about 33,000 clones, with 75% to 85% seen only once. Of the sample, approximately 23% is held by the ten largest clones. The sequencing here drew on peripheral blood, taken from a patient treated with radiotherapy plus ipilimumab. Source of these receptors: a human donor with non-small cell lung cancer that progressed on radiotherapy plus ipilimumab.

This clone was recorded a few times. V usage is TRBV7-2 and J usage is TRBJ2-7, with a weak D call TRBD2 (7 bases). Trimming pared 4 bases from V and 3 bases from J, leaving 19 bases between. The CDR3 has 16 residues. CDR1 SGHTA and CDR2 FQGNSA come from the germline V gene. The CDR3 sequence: CASSWGRGGDGYEQYF. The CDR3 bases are TGTGCCAGCAGCTGGGGGAGGGGGGGGGACGGCTACGAGCAGTACTTC.

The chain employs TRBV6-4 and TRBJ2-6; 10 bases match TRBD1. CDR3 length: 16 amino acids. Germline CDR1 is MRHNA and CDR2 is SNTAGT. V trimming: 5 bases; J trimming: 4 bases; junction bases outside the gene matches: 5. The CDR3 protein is CASSRTGGTGANVLTF. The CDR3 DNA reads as TGTGCCAGCAGTAGGACAGGGGGTACCGGGGCCAACGTCCTGACTTTC.

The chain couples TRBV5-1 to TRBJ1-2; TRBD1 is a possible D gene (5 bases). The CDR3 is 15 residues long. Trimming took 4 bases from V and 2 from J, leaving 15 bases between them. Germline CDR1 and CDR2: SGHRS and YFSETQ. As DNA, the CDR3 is TGCGCCAGCAGCCCTAGCGGGGGGATAAACTATGGCTACACCTTC. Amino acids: CASSPSGGINYGYTF.

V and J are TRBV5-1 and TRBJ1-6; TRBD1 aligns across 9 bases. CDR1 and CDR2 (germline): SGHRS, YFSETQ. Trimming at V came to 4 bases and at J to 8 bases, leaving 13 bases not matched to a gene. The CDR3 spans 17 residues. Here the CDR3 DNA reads TGCGCCAGCAGCATCGGCCAACCGGGACAGGGAGATTCACCCCTCCACTTT. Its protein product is CASSIGQPGQGDSPLHF.

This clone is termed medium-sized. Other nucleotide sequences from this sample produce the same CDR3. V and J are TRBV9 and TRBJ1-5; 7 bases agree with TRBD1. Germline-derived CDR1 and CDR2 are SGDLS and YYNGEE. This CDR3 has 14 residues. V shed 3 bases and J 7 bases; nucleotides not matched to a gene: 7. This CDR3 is CASSDRDRDQPQHF. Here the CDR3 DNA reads TGTGCCAGCAGCGATCGAGACAGGGACCAGCCCCAGCATTTT.

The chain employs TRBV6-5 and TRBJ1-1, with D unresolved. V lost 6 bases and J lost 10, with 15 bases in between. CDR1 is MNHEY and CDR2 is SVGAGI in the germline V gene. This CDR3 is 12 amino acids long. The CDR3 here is CASRQEGLGAFF. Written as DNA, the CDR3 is TGTGCCAGCAGGCAGGAGGGATTGGGAGCTTTCTTT.

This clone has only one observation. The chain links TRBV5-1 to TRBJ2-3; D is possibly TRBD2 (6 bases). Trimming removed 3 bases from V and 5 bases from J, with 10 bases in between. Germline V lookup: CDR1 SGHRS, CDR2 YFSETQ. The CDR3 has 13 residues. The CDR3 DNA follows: TGCGCCAGCAGCTGGGAGGACGTAGATACGCAGTATTTT. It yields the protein CASSWEDVDTQYF.

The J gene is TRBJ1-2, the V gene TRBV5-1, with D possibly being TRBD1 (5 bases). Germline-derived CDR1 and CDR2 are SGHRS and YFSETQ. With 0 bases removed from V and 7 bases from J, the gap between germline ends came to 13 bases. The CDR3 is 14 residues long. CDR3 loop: CASSLGQGGSGYTF. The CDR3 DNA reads TGCGCCAGCAGCTTGGGGCAGGGAGGAAGTGGCTACACCTTC.

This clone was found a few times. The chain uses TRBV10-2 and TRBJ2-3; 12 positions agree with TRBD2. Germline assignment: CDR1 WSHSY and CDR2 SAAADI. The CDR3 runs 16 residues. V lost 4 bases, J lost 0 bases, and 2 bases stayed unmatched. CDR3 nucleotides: TGCGCCAGCAGTGGGCTAGCGGGGGGGAGCACAGATACGCAGTATTTT. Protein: CASSGLAGGSTDTQYF.

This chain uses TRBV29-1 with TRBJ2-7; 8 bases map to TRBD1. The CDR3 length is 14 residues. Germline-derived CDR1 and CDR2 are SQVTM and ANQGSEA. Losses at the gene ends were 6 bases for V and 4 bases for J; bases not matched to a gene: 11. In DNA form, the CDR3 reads TGCAGCGTACAACCGACAGGGGCTCGGTACGAGCAGTACTTC. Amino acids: CSVQPTGARYEQYF.

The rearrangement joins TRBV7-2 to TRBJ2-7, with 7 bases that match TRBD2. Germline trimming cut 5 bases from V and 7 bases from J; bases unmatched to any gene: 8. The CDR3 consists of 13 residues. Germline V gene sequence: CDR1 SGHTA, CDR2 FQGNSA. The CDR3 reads CASSPGGPREQYF. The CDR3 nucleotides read TGTGCCAGCAGCCCGGGGGGACCTAGGGAGCAGTACTTC. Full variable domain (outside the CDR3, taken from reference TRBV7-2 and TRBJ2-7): GAGVSQSPSNKVTEKGKDVELRCDPISGHTALYWYRQSLGQGLEFLIYFQGNSAPDKSGLPSDRFSAERTGGSVSTLTIQRTQQEDSAVYLCASSPGGPREQYFGPGTRLTVT.

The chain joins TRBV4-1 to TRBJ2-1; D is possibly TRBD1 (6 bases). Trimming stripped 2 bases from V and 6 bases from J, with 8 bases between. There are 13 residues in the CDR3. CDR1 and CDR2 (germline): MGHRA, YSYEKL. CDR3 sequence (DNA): TGCGCCAGCAGCCAAAGACAGGCCAATGAGCAGTTCTTC. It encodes CASSQRQANEQFF.

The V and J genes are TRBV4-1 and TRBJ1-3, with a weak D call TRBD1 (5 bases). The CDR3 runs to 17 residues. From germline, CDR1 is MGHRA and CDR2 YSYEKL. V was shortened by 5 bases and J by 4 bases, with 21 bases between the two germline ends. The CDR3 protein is CASSSPGVSGPGNTIYF. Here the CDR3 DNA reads TGCGCCAGCAGCTCCCCGGGGGTCTCGGGTCCAGGAAACACCATATATTTT.